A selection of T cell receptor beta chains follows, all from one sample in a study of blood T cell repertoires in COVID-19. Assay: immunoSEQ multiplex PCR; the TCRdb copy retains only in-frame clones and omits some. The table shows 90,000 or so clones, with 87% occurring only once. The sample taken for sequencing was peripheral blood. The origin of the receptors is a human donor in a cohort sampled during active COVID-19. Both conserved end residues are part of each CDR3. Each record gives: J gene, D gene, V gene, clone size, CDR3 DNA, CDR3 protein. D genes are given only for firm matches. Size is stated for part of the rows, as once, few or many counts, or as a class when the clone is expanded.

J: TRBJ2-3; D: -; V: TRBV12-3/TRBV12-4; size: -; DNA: TGTGCCAGCAGGGCCTCCCTAGGGGATCGGCAGTATTTT; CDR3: CASRASLGDRQYF
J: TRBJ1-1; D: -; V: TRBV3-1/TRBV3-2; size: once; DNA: TGTGCCAGCAGCCAAGATACCCCCGCGGACACTGAAGCTTTCTTT; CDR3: CASSQDTPADTEAFF
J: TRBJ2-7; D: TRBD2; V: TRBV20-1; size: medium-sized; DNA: TGCAGTGCTAGTGCTAGCGGGGGCACCTACGAGCAGTACTTC; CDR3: CSASASGGTYEQYF
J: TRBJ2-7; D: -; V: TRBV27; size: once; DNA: TGTGCCACCTCCGGCGGGACTGGGACCTACGAGCAGTACTTC; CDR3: CATSGGTGTYEQYF
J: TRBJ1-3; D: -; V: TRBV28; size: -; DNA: TGTGCCAGCAGTTCTCCGGCAGGTCGCTACTCTGGAAACACCATATATTTT; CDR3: CASSSPAGRYSGNTIYF
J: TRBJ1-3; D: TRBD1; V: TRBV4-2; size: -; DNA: TGTGCCAGCAGCCAGTCGATCCCGGGACAGCAAGGAAACACCATATATTTT; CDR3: CASSQSIPGQQGNTIYF
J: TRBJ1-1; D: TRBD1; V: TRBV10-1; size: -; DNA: TGCGCCAGCAGTGAGTCCGGGACAGGGAGCGCTGAAGCTTTCTTT; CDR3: CASSESGTGSAEAFF
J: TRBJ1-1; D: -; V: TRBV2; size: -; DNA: TGTGCCAGCATATTAAGCGGGAACACTGAAGCTTTCTTT; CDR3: CASILSGNTEAFF
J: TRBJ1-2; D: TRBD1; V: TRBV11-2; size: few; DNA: TGTGCCAGCAGCTTAGATCGGACAGGGGCTGACACCTTC; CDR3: CASSLDRTGADTF
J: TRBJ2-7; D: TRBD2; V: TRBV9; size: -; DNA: TGTGCCAGCAGCGTGGGACTAGCGGGAAACGAGCAGTACTTC; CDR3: CASSVGLAGNEQYF
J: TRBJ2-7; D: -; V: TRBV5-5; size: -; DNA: TGTGCCAGCAGCCCGGCCCCTAGCTGGGCGGACTACGAGCAGTACTTC; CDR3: CASSPAPSWADYEQYF
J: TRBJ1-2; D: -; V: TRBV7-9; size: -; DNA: TGTGCCAGCAGCCGCCAGGGGAGCGATGGCTACACCTTC; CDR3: CASSRQGSDGYTF
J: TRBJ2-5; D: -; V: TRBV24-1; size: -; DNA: TGTGCCACCAGTGATTTGGTCAGGGGAGGGAGAGAGACCCAGTACTTC; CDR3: CATSDLVRGGRETQYF
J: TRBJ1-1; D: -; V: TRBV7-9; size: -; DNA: TGTGCCAGCAGCTTATTGGTGGAGACTGAAGCTTTCTTT; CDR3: CASSLLVETEAFF
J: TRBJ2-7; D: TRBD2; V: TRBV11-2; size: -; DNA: TGTGCCAGCAGCCAACCGACTAGCGGATTCCCCTCCTACGGGCAGTACTTC; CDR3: CASSQPTSGFPSYGQYF
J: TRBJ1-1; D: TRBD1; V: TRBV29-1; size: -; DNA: TGCAGCTCCTCAAAGAGGGGAGGACAGGGCTCGAACACTGAAGCTTTCTTT; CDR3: CSSSKRGGQGSNTEAFF
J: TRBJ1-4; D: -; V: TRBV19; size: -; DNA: TGTGCCAGTAGTGGCTACAGGGCGACTAATGAAAAACTGTTTTTT; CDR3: CASSGYRATNEKLFF
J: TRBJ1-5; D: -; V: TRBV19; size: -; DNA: TGTGCCAGTAGTCGCCAAGAGGAGCCCCAGCATTTT; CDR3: CASSRQEEPQHF
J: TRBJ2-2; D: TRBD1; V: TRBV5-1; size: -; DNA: TGCGCCAGCAGCTTCTCGGAGTCAGGGGGCACCGGGGAGCTGTTTTTT; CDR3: CASSFSESGGTGELFF
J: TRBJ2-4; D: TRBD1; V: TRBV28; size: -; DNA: TGTGCCAGCAGCTCCCCCCCGGGACAGGATCCAAACATTCAGTACTTC; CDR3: CASSSPPGQDPNIQYF
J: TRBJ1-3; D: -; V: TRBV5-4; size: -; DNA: TGTGCCAGCAGCTTGGAAAGGAGGTCTGGAAACACCATATATTTT; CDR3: CASSLERRSGNTIYF
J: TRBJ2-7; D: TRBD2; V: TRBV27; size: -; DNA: TGTGCCAGCAGTTTCTCTAGCGGACTCTACGAGCAGTACTTC; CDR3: CASSFSSGLYEQYF
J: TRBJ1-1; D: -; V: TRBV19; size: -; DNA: TGTGCCAGTAGTATATGGGCGGGGGCGAACACTGAAGCTTTCTTT; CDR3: CASSIWAGANTEAFF
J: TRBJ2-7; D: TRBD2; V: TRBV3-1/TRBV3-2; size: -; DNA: TGTGCCAGCAGCCAAGCTCAGGGACTAGCGGTTTACTACGAGCAGTACTTC; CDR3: CASSQAQGLAVYYEQYF
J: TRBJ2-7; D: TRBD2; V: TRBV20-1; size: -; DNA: TGCAGTGCTAGTAGGACTAGCGGGATGGGAGAGCAGTACTTC; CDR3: CSASRTSGMGEQYF
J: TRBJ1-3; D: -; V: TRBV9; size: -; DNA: TGTGCCAGCAGCGTATCATTCCGGAACACCATATATTTT; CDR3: CASSVSFRNTIYF
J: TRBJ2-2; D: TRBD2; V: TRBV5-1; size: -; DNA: TGCGCCAGCAGCCGAGAAGGGACTAGCGCCACCGGGGAGCTGTTTTTT; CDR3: CASSREGTSATGELFF
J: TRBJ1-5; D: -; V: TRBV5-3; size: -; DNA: TGTGCCAGAAGCCGACCCCCAGGCCCTACAGGGAAAGTTACGAATCAGCCCCAGCATTTT; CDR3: CARSRPPGPTGKVTNQPQHF
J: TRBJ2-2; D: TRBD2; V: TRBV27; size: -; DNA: TGTGCCAGCCCCCAGCGGGGGGGAGGGACCGGGGAGCTGTTTTTT; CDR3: CASPQRGGGTGELFF
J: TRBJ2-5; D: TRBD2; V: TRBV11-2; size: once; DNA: TGTGCCAGCAGTCTCAGCGGGAGCGTACAAGAGACCCAGTACTTC; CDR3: CASSLSGSVQETQYF
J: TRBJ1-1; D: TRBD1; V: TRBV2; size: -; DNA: TGTGCCAGCAGGGTGACAGGGAGGAGGACTGAAGCTTTCTTT; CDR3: CASRVTGRRTEAFF